This T cell receptor (beta chain) was captured by sequencing in a study of technical replicates of blood from four donors. Libraries were prepared by immunoSEQ multiplex PCR; TCRdb keeps only in-frame clonotypes and omits some of them. The data show 99,000 or so clones, 95% seen once. The CDR3 is made up of 12 amino acids. J was trimmed by 10 bases and V by 5 bases; bases with no gene match: 6. Germline lookup yields CDR1 MNHEY and CDR2 SVGAGI. The origin of this receptor is a human donor in good health. The specimen sequenced was T cells isolated from PBMCs. This sequence joins TRBV6-5 and TRBJ2-7; TRBD1 matches 9 bases. CDR3 in amino acids: CASSRTGDRQYF. The CDR3 DNA follows: TGTGCCAGCAGTCGGACAGGGGATCGACAGTACTTC.